One and the same sample provided the 24 T cell receptor beta chains below, sequenced in a study of T-cell memory formation after mild COVID-19. TCRdb analysed the 5' RACE reads with MiXCR anew, one entry per CDR3 protein. The data contain some 410,000 distinct CDR3 sequences, about 25% of them seen just once; the ten biggest clones take up around 14%. The sample was PBMCs or a T cell subset sorted from them (not recorded which). The receptors come from an adult woman who had mild COVID-19 (a few samples of this study predate the infection). Cell type and time point are not known.

This chain joins TRBV4-3 and TRBJ2-7, with 10 nucleotides matching TRBD2. Unmatched junction bases numbered 3, after V lost 0 bases and J lost 4 bases. Per the germline V gene, CDR1 is LGHNA and CDR2 is YSLEER. The CDR3 consists of 15 residues. The CDR3 spells CASSQEKRGGYEQYF. DNA of the CDR3: TGCGCCAGCAGCCAAGAAAAGCGGGGGGGTTACGAGCAGTACTTC.

This chain uses TRBV7-9 with TRBJ1-4; possibly TRBD1 for D (5 bases). The CDR3 length is 15 residues. CDR1 is SEHNR and CDR2 is FQNEAQ in the germline V gene (reference sequence). Trimming cost V 4 bases and J 0 bases, with 9 bases left between them. The CDR3 DNA reads TGTGCCAGCAGCTCACGACAGTCAACTAATGAAAAACTGTTTTTT. Its translation is CASSSRQSTNEKLFF. Full variable domain (rest looked up from reference TRBV7-9 and TRBJ1-4): DTGVSQNPRHKITKRGQNVTFRCDPISEHNRLYWYRQTLGQGPEFLTYFQNEAQLEKSRLLSDRFSAERPKGSFSTLEIQRTEQGDSAMYLCASSSRQSTNEKLFFGSGTQLSVL.

This clonotype appeared a few times. This rearrangement joins TRBV27 to TRBJ1-5, with no clear D. This CDR3 has 14 residues. CDR1 is MNHEY and CDR2 is SMNVEV in the germline V gene (reference sequence). The germline V and J ends were trimmed by 6 bases and 5 bases, with 14 bases remaining between them. CDR3: CASSRPGRDQPQHF. The CDR3 DNA sequence: TGTGCCAGCAGCCGCCCCGGCCGGGATCAGCCCCAGCATTTT.

The V call is TRBV6-5, the J call TRBJ2-1, with D maybe TRBD1 (5 bases). The CDR3 is made up of 11 amino acids. The germline V gene has CDR1 MNHEY and CDR2 SVGAGI. The germline V and J ends were trimmed by 5 bases and 8 bases, with 7 bases remaining between them. This CDR3 reads CASSQGYEQFF. CDR3 in DNA: TGTGCCAGCAGTCAGGGATATGAGCAGTTCTTC.

The chain joins TRBV18 to TRBJ2-1; D gene uncertain. Trimming cost V 2 bases and J 7 bases, with 6 bases left between them. Germline values: CDR1 KGHSH, CDR2 LQKENI. This CDR3 has 12 amino acids. The CDR3 DNA sequence: TGTGCCAGCTCACCAGAGACGAATGAGCAGTTCTTC. This codes for CASSPETNEQFF.

V and J are TRBV5-4 and TRBJ2-5; D perhaps matches TRBD1 (5 bases). CDR3 length equals 12 residues. V gave up 3 bases and J gave up 2 bases, with 5 bases separating them. Germline V gene data show CDR1 as SGHNT and CDR2 as YYREEE (reference sequence). The CDR3, as DNA: TGTGCCAGCAGCTCAGGGCAAGAGACCCAGTACTTC. Its protein is CASSSGQETQYF.

The table lists this clonotype with a few counts. The chain recombines TRBV5-1 with TRBJ1-4, with 8 bases that match TRBD1. The CDR3 spans 14 residues. The V gene end was trimmed by 2 bases and the J gene end by 7 bases; junction bases not matched to a gene: 4. Germline V lookup: CDR1 SGHRS, CDR2 YFSETQ. CDR3 nucleotide sequence: TGCGCCAGCAGCTTCACACAGGGGGGTGAAAAACTGTTTTTT. It is translated as CASSFTQGGEKLFF.

This clonotype has more than one count but fewer than ten. This chain connects TRBV27 to TRBJ1-6; 9 positions match TRBD1. CDR1 is MNHEY, CDR2 SMNVEV, per germline (reference sequence). This CDR3 spans 16 amino acids. After removal of 4 bases from V and 6 bases from J, the junction contained 7 bases not matched to a gene. CDR3 in DNA: TGTGCCAGCAGTTCACCCTGGACAGGGGTTAATTCACCCCTCCACTTT. Amino acids: CASSSPWTGVNSPLHF.

This clonotype came up a few times. This chain links TRBV11-2 with TRBJ2-7, with D uncertain. The CDR3 contains 13 residues. V lost 5 bases to trimming and J lost 2 bases, with 10 bases between them. Germline lookup yields CDR1 SGHAT and CDR2 FQNNGV. DNA of the CDR3: TGTGCCAGCAGCCCGGACCTAGCCTACGAGCAGTACTTC. Translating it yields CASSPDLAYEQYF. The full variable domain, completed using reference TRBV11-2 and TRBJ2-7, is EAGVAQSPRYKIIEKRQSVAFWCNPISGHATLYWYQQILGQGPKLLIQFQNNGVVDDSQLPKDRFSAERLKGVDSTLKIQPAKLEDSAVYLCASSPDLAYEQYFGPGTRLTVT.

This clonotype was detected ten times or more. The chain links TRBV24-1 to TRBJ2-1; D is unclear. The CDR3 totals 16 residues. V was trimmed by 3 bases and J by 8 bases, leaving 19 bases between them. Germline CDR1 reads KGHDR; CDR2 reads SFDVKD. CDR3 sequence: CATSDKDGPLEDEQFF. CDR3 coding DNA: TGTGCCACCAGTGATAAGGACGGACCCTTAGAAGATGAGCAGTTCTTC.

The chain uses TRBV5-1 and TRBJ2-7; 7 nucleotides match TRBD1. The junction had 9 bases not matched to a gene; V was cut back by 4 bases and J by 5 bases. The CDR3 is made up of 14 amino acids. Looked up from germline, CDR1 is SGHRS and CDR2 is YFSETQ. CDR3 in amino acids: CASSLTGNFDEQYF. The CDR3 bases are TGCGCCAGCAGCCTGACAGGGAACTTTGACGAGCAGTACTTC.

The chain recombines TRBV20-1 with TRBJ2-7, with 10 nucleotides matching TRBD1. Trimming removed 3 bases from V and 6 bases from J; junction bases left unmatched: 2. The germline CDR1 and CDR2 sequences are DFQATT and SNEGSKA (reference sequence). This CDR3 has 12 amino acids. The CDR3 DNA sequence: TGCAGTGCTAGGGGGACAGGGGTCGAGCAGTACTTC. This sequence encodes CSARGTGVEQYF.

The chain employs TRBV11-2 and TRBJ1-3, with D unresolved. The germline CDR1 and CDR2 sequences are SGHAT and FQNNGV. The germline V and J ends were trimmed by 4 bases and 2 bases, with 15 bases remaining between them. This CDR3 spans 16 amino acids. The CDR3: CASSSYRGGPGNTIYF. The DNA for the CDR3 is TGTGCCAGCAGCTCCTACCGGGGAGGACCTGGAAACACCATATATTTT.

This clonotype was detected a few times. This rearrangement joins TRBV7-8 to TRBJ1-1; TRBD1 matches at 11 bases. Germline assignment: CDR1 SGHVS and CDR2 FQNEAQ. The trim removed 5 bases at V and 6 bases at J, leaving 8 bases unmatched. The CDR3 spans 15 residues. CDR3 sequence reads: CASSHRDRGAPEAFF. CDR3 nucleotides: TGTGCCAGCAGCCACCGGGACAGGGGGGCCCCTGAAGCTTTCTTT.

The sample holds a few counts of this clonotype. The chain recombines TRBV29-1 with TRBJ2-1; the D is unclear. The CDR3 extends over 12 amino acids. V shed 8 bases and J shed 7 bases, with 15 bases lying between them. The germline V gene encodes CDR1 SQVTM and CDR2 ANQGSEA. CDR3 bases: TGCAGCACCACCTCGAATACAAATGAGCAGTTCTTC. The encoded protein is CSTTSNTNEQFF.

This clonotype was recorded a few times. The V gene is TRBV9, the J gene TRBJ1-2, with TRBD1 matching over 9 bases. CDR1 and CDR2 (germline): SGDLS, YYNGEE. Losses at the gene ends were 4 bases for V and 6 bases for J; bases not matched to a gene: 10. This CDR3 contains 15 residues. The CDR3 sequence is CASSLSGQGGNGYTF. The CDR3 DNA reads TGTGCCAGCAGCTTATCGGGACAGGGAGGGAATGGCTACACCTTC. Looking up the rest from reference TRBV9 and TRBJ1-2 gives the full variable domain: DSGVTQTPKHLITATGQRVTLRCSPRSGDLSVYWYQQSLDQGLQFLIQYYNGEERAKGNILERFSAQQFPDLHSELNLSSLELGDSALYFCASSLSGQGGNGYTFGSGTRLTVV.

The chain carries TRBV10-3 and TRBJ2-1; 7 bases map to TRBD1. The CDR3 totals 14 residues. The germline V gene has CDR1 ENHRY and CDR2 SYGVKD. After removal of 2 bases from V and 8 bases from J, the junction contained 6 bases not matched to a gene. CDR3 residues: CAISEGQVRDEQFF. For the CDR3, the DNA is TGTGCCATCAGTGAGGGACAGGTTAGGGATGAGCAGTTCTTC.

This chain uses TRBV7-9 with TRBJ2-1; 9 bases are shared with TRBD2. Trimming cost V 6 bases and J 8 bases; bases outside gene matches: 14. There are 16 residues in the CDR3. In germline, CDR1 is SEHNR, CDR2 FQNEAQ (reference sequence). Written as DNA, the CDR3 is TGTGCCAGCAGTCCTATTGGCGGGAGGGCCTGGGATGAGCAGTTCTTC. As protein: CASSPIGGRAWDEQFF.

The chain joins TRBV9 to TRBJ1-3; no definite D call. The CDR3 is 14 residues long. The V gene lost 4 bases and the J gene lost 4 bases, with 12 bases spanning the gap. Germline V gives CDR1 SGDLS, CDR2 YYNGEE. The DNA for the CDR3 is TGTGCCAGCAGCCCCCAGGTAGGAGGAAACACCATATATTTT. Protein: CASSPQVGGNTIYF.

This clonotype was counted a few times. This rearrangement joins TRBV7-2 to TRBJ2-1; TRBD2 matches at 8 bases. V trimming: 6 bases; J trimming: 7 bases; junction bases outside the gene matches: 8. The CDR3 is 14 residues long. Germline V gene sequence: CDR1 SGHTA, CDR2 FQGNSA. The CDR3 protein is CASRGGGTRNEQFF. The DNA for the CDR3 is TGTGCCAGCAGGGGGGGAGGGACTAGAAATGAGCAGTTCTTC.

This clonotype was seen a few times. The chain uses TRBV4-1 and TRBJ2-5; 7 bases are a match to TRBD2. With 2 bases clipped from V and 4 bases from J, the junction kept 7 bases outside the gene matches. The V gene's germline CDR1 is MGHRA and CDR2 YSYEKL. The CDR3 is 15 residues long. The CDR3: CASSQLGGMSETQYF. For the CDR3, the DNA is TGCGCCAGCAGCCAACTCGGGGGGATGTCAGAGACCCAGTACTTC.

The chain employs TRBV20-1 and TRBJ2-5, with unresolved D. CDR1 and CDR2 from the germline V gene are DFQATT and SNEGSKA (reference sequence). The CDR3 has 16 residues. The V end lost 0 bases, the J end lost 2 bases, and 16 bases lay between the germline ends. The CDR3 region is CSARDQQLQLQETQYF. The DNA for the CDR3 is TGCAGTGCTAGAGATCAACAGCTCCAGCTTCAAGAGACCCAGTACTTC.

This clonotype was seen a few times. The rearrangement joins TRBV5-1 to TRBJ1-1; no reliable D call. The length of the CDR3 is 13 residues. The V and J ends lost 6 bases and 0 bases respectively, with 9 bases between them. Germline V gives CDR1 SGHRS, CDR2 YFSETQ. The CDR3 loop is CASKSVVNTEAFF. The CDR3 nucleotides are TGCGCCAGCAAGTCGGTGGTGAACACTGAAGCTTTCTTT.

Only a few counts were recorded for this clonotype. The V gene is TRBV6-6, the J gene TRBJ2-7; 9 bases are shared with TRBD1. The trim removed 6 bases at V and 3 bases at J, leaving 9 bases unmatched. CDR1 and CDR2 from the germline V gene are MNHNY and SVGAGI (reference sequence). This CDR3 region has 15 residues. CDR3 nucleotide sequence: TGTGCCAGCAGAAGGGACAGGGAAAATGGCTACGAGCAGTACTTC. Its protein product is CASRRDRENGYEQYF.